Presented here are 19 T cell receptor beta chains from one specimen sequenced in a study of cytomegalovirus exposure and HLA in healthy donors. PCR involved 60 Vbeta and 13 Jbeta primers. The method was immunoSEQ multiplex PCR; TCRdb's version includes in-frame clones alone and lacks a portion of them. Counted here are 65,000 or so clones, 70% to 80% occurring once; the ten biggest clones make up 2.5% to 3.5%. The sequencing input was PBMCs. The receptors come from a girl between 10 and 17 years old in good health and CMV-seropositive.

The CDR3 loop reads CSVTPREKNTEAFF. The CDR3 bases are TGCAGCGTCACCCCCCGGGAGAAGAACACTGAAGCTTTCTTT. J is TRBJ1-1 and V is TRBV29-1; D remains unclear. The CDR3 spans 14 residues. Germline V gene sequence: CDR1 SQVTM, CDR2 ANQGSEA. Trimming stripped 6 bases from V and 1 base from J, with 15 bases between.

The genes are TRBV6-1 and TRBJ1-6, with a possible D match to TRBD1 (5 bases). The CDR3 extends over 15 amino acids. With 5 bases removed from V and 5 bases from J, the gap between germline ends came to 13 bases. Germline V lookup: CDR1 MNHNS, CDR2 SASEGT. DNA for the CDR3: TGTGCCAGCAGTCACAGGTTGGCCGATAATTCACCCCTCCACTTT. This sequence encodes CASSHRLADNSPLHF.

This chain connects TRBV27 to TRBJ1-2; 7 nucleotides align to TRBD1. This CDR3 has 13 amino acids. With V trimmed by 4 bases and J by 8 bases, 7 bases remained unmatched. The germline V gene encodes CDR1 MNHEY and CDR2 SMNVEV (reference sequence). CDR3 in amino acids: CASSSYRGTGYTF. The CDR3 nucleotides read TGTGCCAGCAGTTCTTACAGGGGAACGGGCTACACCTTC.

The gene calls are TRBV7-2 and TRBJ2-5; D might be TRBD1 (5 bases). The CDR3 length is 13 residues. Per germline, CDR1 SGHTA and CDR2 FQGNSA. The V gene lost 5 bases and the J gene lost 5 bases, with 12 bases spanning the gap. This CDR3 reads CASSQGAGETQYF. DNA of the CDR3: TGTGCCAGCAGCCAAGGGGCTGGGGAGACCCAGTACTTC. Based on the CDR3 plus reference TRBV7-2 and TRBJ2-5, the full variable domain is GAGVSQSPSNKVTEKGKDVELRCDPISGHTALYWYRQSLGQGLEFLIYFQGNSAPDKSGLPSDRFSAERTGGSVSTLTIQRTQQEDSAVYLCASSQGAGETQYFGPGTRLLVL.

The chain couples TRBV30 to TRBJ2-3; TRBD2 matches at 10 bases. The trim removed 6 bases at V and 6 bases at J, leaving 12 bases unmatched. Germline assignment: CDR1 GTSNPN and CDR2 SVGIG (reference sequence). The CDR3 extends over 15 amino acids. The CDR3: CACTLAGVEGDTQYF. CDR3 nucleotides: TGTGCCTGCACTCTAGCGGGAGTTGAAGGGGATACGCAGTATTTT.

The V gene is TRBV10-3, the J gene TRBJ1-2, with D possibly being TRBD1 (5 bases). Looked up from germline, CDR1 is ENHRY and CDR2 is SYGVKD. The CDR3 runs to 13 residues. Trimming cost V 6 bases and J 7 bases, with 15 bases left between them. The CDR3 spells CAIRPDSQPGYTF. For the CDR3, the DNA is TGTGCCATCAGGCCTGACAGTCAACCTGGCTACACCTTC.

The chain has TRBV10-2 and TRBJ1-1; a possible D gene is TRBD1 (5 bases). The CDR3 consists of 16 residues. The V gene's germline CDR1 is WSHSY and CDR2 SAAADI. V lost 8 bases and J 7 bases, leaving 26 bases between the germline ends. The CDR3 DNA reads TGCGCCAGCCGCCATCAGGGTCGAAGGTTCTGGGATGAAGCTTTCTTT. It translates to CASRHQGRRFWDEAFF.

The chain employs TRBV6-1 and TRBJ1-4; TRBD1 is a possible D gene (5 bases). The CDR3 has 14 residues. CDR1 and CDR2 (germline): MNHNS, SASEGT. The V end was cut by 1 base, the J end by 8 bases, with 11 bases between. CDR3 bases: TGTGCCAGCAGTGAAGGAAGGGGCTGGGAAAAACTGTTTTTT. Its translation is CASSEGRGWEKLFF.

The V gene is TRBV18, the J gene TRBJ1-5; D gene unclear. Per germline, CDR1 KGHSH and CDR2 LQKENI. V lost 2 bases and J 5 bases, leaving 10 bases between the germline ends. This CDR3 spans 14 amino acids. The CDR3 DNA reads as TGTGCCAGCTCACCAAACAGCCGCTATCAGCCCCAGCATTTT. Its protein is CASSPNSRYQPQHF.

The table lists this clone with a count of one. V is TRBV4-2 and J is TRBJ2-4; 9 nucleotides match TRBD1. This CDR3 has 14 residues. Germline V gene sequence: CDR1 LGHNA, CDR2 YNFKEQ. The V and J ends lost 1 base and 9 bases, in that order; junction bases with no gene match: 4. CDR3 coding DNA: TGTGCCAGCAGCCAAGCGGGACAGGGAGGCATTCAGTACTTC. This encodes CASSQAGQGGIQYF.

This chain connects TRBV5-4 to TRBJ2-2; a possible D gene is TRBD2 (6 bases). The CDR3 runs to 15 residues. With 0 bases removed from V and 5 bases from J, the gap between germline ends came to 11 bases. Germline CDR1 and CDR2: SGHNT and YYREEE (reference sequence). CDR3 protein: CASSLAGGHTGELFF. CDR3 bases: TGTGCCAGCAGCTTGGCCGGGGGTCATACCGGGGAGCTGTTTTTT.

CDR3 residues: CACRTGYNEQFF. DNA for the CDR3: TGTGCCTGCCGGACAGGATATAATGAGCAGTTCTTC. V usage is TRBV30 and J usage is TRBJ2-1; 7 nucleotides agree with TRBD1. The V segment lost 6 bases and the J segment 7 bases; nucleotides outside the gene matches: 6. This CDR3 spans 12 amino acids. The germline CDR1 and CDR2 sequences are GTSNPN and SVGIG (reference sequence).

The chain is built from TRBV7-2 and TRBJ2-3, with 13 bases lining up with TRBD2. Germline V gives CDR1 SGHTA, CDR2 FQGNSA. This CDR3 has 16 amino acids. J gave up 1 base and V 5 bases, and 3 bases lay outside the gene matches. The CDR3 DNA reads TGTGCCAGCAGCACAACTAGCGGGAGGGGCACAGATACGCAGTATTTT. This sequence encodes CASSTTSGRGTDTQYF.

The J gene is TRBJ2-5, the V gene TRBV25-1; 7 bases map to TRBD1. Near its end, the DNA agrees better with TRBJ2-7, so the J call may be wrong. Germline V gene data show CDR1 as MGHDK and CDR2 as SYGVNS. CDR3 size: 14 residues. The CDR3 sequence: CASSAGGSSYEQYF. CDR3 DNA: TGTGCCAGCAGTGCAGGGGGTAGCTCCTACGAGCAGTACTTC.

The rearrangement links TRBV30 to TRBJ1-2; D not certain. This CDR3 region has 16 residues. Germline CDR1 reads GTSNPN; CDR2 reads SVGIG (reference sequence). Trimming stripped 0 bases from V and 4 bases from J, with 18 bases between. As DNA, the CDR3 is TGTGCCTGGAGTGTACAGTTCACCCCCCGAAGCTATGGCTACACCTTC. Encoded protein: CAWSVQFTPRSYGYTF.

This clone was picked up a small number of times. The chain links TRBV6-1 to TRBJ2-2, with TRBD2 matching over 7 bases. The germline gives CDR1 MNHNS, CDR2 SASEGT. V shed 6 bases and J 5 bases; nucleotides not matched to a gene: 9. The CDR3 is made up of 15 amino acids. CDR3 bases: TGTGCCAGCAGAGGGACGGGAGGTGAAACCGGGGAGCTGTTTTTT. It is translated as CASRGTGGETGELFF.

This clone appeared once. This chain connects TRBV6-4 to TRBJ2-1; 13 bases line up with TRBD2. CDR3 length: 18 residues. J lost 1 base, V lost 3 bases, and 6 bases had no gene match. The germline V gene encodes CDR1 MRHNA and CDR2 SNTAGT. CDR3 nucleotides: TGTGCCAGCAGTGATCGGACTAGCGGGAGACCGTCCTACAATGAGCAGTTCTTC. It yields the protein CASSDRTSGRPSYNEQFF.

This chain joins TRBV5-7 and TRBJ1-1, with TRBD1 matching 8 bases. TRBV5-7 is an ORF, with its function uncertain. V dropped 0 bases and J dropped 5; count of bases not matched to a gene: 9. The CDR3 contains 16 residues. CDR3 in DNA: TGTGCCAGCAGCTTGGGGGGCGTCAGGGGGCGGACTGAAGCTTTCTTT. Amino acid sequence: CASSLGGVRGRTEAFF.

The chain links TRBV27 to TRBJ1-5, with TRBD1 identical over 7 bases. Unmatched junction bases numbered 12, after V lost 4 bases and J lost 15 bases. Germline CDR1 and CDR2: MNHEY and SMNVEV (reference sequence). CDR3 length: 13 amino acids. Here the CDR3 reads CASSWGATGNSHF. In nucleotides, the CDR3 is TGTGCCAGCAGTTGGGGGGCGACAGGGAACTCGCATTTT.